The next 14 T cell receptor beta chains were all read from a single sample in a study of T cells in Graves' hyperthyroidism and ophthalmopathy. Regions amplified from RNA transcripts were the TCR beta CDR3 regions. HTBI primers were the set used in a first-round RT-PCR of the TCR CDR3. TCRdb redid the calling of the multiplex PCR reads with MiXCR, one entry per CDR3 protein. The table records some 510,000 distinct CDR3 sequences, 20% of them present only once. The sequenced sample was blood. These receptors all stem from a young man with Graves' hyperthyroidism.

The chain links TRBV6-1 to TRBJ1-1; weak D call: TRBD1 (6 bases). V lost 4 bases and J lost 3, with 9 bases in between. From germline, CDR1 is MNHNS and CDR2 SASEGT. The CDR3 is made up of 13 amino acids. CDR3 amino acids: CASSAAGDTEAFF. The CDR3 DNA is TGTGCCAGCAGTGCTGCAGGGGACACTGAAGCTTTCTTT.

The V call is TRBV12-5, the J call TRBJ1-2; 7 nucleotides align to TRBD1. The V gene's germline CDR1 is LGHNT and CDR2 FRNRAP. J was trimmed by 4 bases and V by 5 bases; bases with no gene match: 7. The length of the CDR3 is 14 residues. CDR3 DNA sequence: TGTGCTAGTGGTCGGGACAGCTTAACCTATGGCTACACCTTC. Translation gives CASGRDSLTYGYTF.

Only a few counts were recorded for this clonotype. The chain is built from TRBV24-1 and TRBJ1-1, with TRBD1 matching over 9 bases. The V and J ends lost 5 bases and 3 bases, in that order; junction bases with no gene match: 6. The CDR3 runs 15 residues. Germline V gene lookup returns CDR1 KGHDR and CDR2 SFDVKD. The CDR3 sequence is CATSAGQGRDTEAFF. The DNA for the CDR3 is TGTGCCACCAGTGCTGGACAGGGGAGAGACACTGAAGCTTTCTTT.

Ten or more counts support this clonotype. The chain combines TRBV2 with TRBJ2-2; D remains unclear. V was pared by 6 bases and J by 7 bases, with 12 bases between. CDR3 size: 13 residues. The V gene's germline CDR1 is SNHLY and CDR2 FYNNEI. CDR3 coding DNA: TGTGCCAGCAGCAGGACCTGGGACGGGGAGCTGTTTTTT. It codes for CASSRTWDGELFF. Supplemented by reference TRBV2 and TRBJ2-2, the full variable domain reads EPEVTQTPSHQVTQMGQEVILRCVPISNHLYFYWYRQILGQKVEFLVSFYNNEISEKSEIFDDQFSVERPDGSNFTLKIRSTKLEDSAMYFCASSRTWDGELFFGEGSRLTVL.

This clonotype appeared a few times. J is TRBJ1-6 and V is TRBV6-1; D uncertain. Trimming cost V 1 base and J 10 bases, with 8 bases left between them. This CDR3 region has 13 residues. Germline CDR1 and CDR2: MNHNS and SASEGT. The chain's CDR3 is CASSEEGFSPLHF. The CDR3 DNA is TGTGCCAGCAGTGAAGAAGGGTTCTCACCCCTCCACTTT.

This clonotype was counted at least ten times. The chain employs TRBV28 and TRBJ2-5, with D hard to call. Germline V lookup: CDR1 MDHEN, CDR2 SYDVKM. CDR3 length: 15 amino acids. V lost 7 bases to trimming and J lost 5 bases, with 20 bases between them. The CDR3 spells CASKRSLALGETQYF. The CDR3 DNA sequence: TGTGCCAGCAAAAGATCTTTAGCATTAGGGGAGACCCAGTACTTC.

This clonotype appeared many times. The chain links TRBV4-1 to TRBJ2-6; D is undetermined. Germline V CDR1 and CDR2: MGHRA, YSYEKL. The CDR3 covers 16 residues. The V end lost 4 bases, the J end lost 2 bases, and 12 bases lay between the germline ends. The CDR3 loop is CASSLQVLTGANVLTF. CDR3 sequence (DNA): TGCGCCAGCAGCCTCCAGGTTCTTACTGGGGCCAACGTCCTGACTTTC.

This clonotype was detected ten times or more. The J gene is TRBJ1-5, the V gene TRBV19, with D uncertain. CDR3 length: 15 residues. Trimming stripped 3 bases from V and 1 base from J, with 10 bases between. Germline loops: CDR1 LNHDA, CDR2 SQIVND (reference sequence). Written as DNA, the CDR3 is TGTGCCAGTAGTATGGTGGCGGTGAGCAATCAGCCCCAGCATTTT. This gives the protein CASSMVAVSNQPQHF.

The chain links TRBV12-3 or TRBV12-4 to TRBJ1-6; D may be TRBD1 (5 bases). With 8 bases removed from V and 4 bases from J, the gap between germline ends came to 18 bases. The CDR3 has 16 residues. The CDR3 DNA reads TGTGCCAGCTTGGCTGGGAGGACACGGTATAATTCACCCCTCCACTTT. This gives the protein CASLAGRTRYNSPLHF.

This clonotype was counted ten times or more. The chain links TRBV6-1 to TRBJ2-5, with D tentatively TRBD1 (5 bases). V lost 4 bases and J 1 base, leaving 10 bases between the germline ends. The CDR3 is made up of 14 amino acids. Germline V CDR1 and CDR2: MNHNS, SASEGT. The CDR3 DNA is TGTGCCAGCAGTGCCCGGACAACCCAAGAGACCCAGTACTTC. This translates into CASSARTTQETQYF.

This clonotype was counted many times. V usage is TRBV28 and J usage is TRBJ1-6, with D possibly being TRBD1 (5 bases). Germline values: CDR1 MDHEN, CDR2 SYDVKM. This CDR3 has 15 residues. V was cut by 5 bases and J by 8 bases, with 16 bases left in between. As DNA, the CDR3 is TGTGCCAGCAGTCCCCGCGGGGGGTATGATTCACCCCTCCACTTT. As protein: CASSPRGGYDSPLHF.

This clonotype was counted only a few times. The V and J genes are TRBV3-1 and TRBJ1-6; TRBD1 matches at 9 bases. The germline gives CDR1 LGHDT, CDR2 YNNKEL (reference sequence). The CDR3 covers 15 residues. V shed 5 bases, J shed 11 bases, and the junction held 10 bases outside the gene matches. The CDR3 DNA sequence: TGTGCCAGCAGCAGCCGGGACAGGGAGAGAACACCCCTCCACTTT. It is translated as CASSSRDRERTPLHF. The complete variable domain, with remaining parts taken from reference TRBV3-1 and TRBJ1-6, reads DTAVSQTPKYLVTQMGNDKSIKCEQNLGHDTMYWYKQDSKKFLKIMFSYNNKELIINETVPNRFSPKSPDKAHLNLHINSLELGDSAVYFCASSSRDRERTPLHFGNGTRLTVT.

This clonotype was detected ten times or more. The chain carries TRBV27 and TRBJ1-2; D is ambiguous. Germline CDR1 MNHEY, CDR2 SMNVEV (reference sequence). Trimming took off 0 bases at V and 1 base at J, with 6 bases between the two ends. The CDR3 extends over 14 amino acids. The CDR3 is CASSLSMSNYGYTF. CDR3 nucleotide sequence: TGTGCCAGCAGTTTATCGATGAGTAACTATGGCTACACCTTC.

This clonotype was recorded at least ten times. The chain employs TRBV2 and TRBJ2-5, with D tentatively TRBD1 (6 bases). This CDR3 is built from 13 residues. Deletions cut 4 bases from V and 0 bases from J, with 6 bases between. The germline V gene encodes CDR1 SNHLY and CDR2 FYNNEI. The CDR3 coding sequence is TGTGCCAGCAGTGGGGACAACCAAGAGACCCAGTACTTC. Protein product: CASSGDNQETQYF.